The next 29 T cell receptor beta chains were all read from a single sample in a study of OX40 agonist ivuxolimab in advanced cancers. The assay was immunoSEQ multiplex PCR, and TCRdb's table has in-frame clones only and misses some. Of over 45,000 clones detected, approximately 85% appear once; the ten largest clones hold roughly a tenth. The sequencing used CD4+ or CD8+ T cells sorted from blood, collected in a trial of the OX40 agonist ivuxolimab. The source of these receptors is an adult with an advanced solid tumor such as melanoma, head and neck, liver or kidney cancer.

V is TRBV4-1 and J is TRBJ2-1, with TRBD2 matching over 10 bases. Germline-derived CDR1 and CDR2 are MGHRA and YSYEKL. V trimming: 1 base; J trimming: 4 bases; junction bases outside the gene matches: 7. The CDR3 contains 17 residues. The CDR3 bases are TGCGCCAGCAGCCAAGGGGAACTAGCGGGACCATACAATGAGCAGTTCTTC. Protein: CASSQGELAGPYNEQFF.

V usage is TRBV28 and J usage is TRBJ2-4; the D is unclear. Germline assignment: CDR1 MDHEN and CDR2 SYDVKM. V lost 5 bases and J 8 bases, leaving 10 bases between the germline ends. The CDR3 totals 12 residues. CDR3 coding DNA: TGTGCCAGCAGTCCCCCCAGTTACATTCAGTACTTC. Translated, it gives CASSPPSYIQYF.

The J gene is TRBJ1-2, the V gene TRBV5-1, with 7 bases lining up with TRBD1. V shed 2 bases, J shed 8 bases, and the junction held 3 bases outside the gene matches. Germline CDR1 reads SGHRS; CDR2 reads YFSETQ. This CDR3 has 12 amino acids. The CDR3 bases are TGCGCCAGCAGCTTAGGGACAGACGGCTACACCTTC. This translates into CASSLGTDGYTF.

The chain carries TRBV19 and TRBJ2-3; D may be TRBD1 (5 bases). Germline-derived CDR1 and CDR2 are LNHDA and SQIVND (reference sequence). CDR3 length: 16 amino acids. Trimming shortened V by 3 bases and J by 4 bases, and 17 bases separated the two germline ends. The CDR3 nucleotides read TGTGCCAGTAGTATTATATCGGCAGGGCCCCCAGATACGCAGTATTTT. This encodes CASSIISAGPPDTQYF.

The V call is TRBV11-3, the J call TRBJ2-3, with a possible D match to TRBD2 (5 bases). V lost 3 bases to trimming and J lost 1 base, with 17 bases between them. The CDR3 length is 17 residues. Germline lookup yields CDR1 SGHNT and CDR2 YENEEA. The CDR3 region is CASSFTPAGRGTDTQYF. CDR3 coding DNA: TGTGCCAGCAGCTTTACCCCGGCGGGTCGGGGCACAGATACGCAGTATTTT.

J is TRBJ2-7 and V is TRBV5-1; D is possibly TRBD1 (5 bases). CDR1 and CDR2 from the germline V gene are SGHRS and YFSETQ. The V end was cut by 1 base, the J end by 5 bases, with 13 bases between. The CDR3 contains 14 residues. The CDR3 is CASSLLGPVNEQYF. As DNA, the CDR3 is TGCGCCAGCAGCTTGTTGGGGCCAGTAAACGAGCAGTACTTC.

This chain links TRBV30 with TRBJ2-3, with a possible D match to TRBD2 (5 bases). The CDR3 loop spans 15 amino acids. Per the germline V gene, CDR1 is GTSNPN and CDR2 is SVGIG (reference sequence). V was cut by 0 bases and J by 5 bases, with 15 bases left in between. CDR3 loop: CAWSVQSGAGDTQYF. CDR3 coding DNA: TGTGCCTGGAGTGTTCAAAGCGGTGCGGGAGATACGCAGTATTTT.

V usage is TRBV5-4 and J usage is TRBJ1-1; D gene uncertain. CDR1 and CDR2 (germline): SGHNT, YYREEE (reference sequence). The CDR3 consists of 14 residues. Trimming cost V 6 bases and J 4 bases, with 16 bases left between them. This CDR3 is CASTIKGGSTEAFF. CDR3 bases: TGTGCCAGCACTATTAAAGGAGGATCCACTGAAGCTTTCTTT.

CDR3 sequence reads: CASSPTGGVAGDGSGYYEQYF. CDR3 DNA sequence: TGTGCCAGCAGCCCCACCGGGGGTGTAGCGGGAGATGGTTCCGGATACTACGAGCAGTACTTC. The chain recombines TRBV4-2 with TRBJ2-7; 9 positions agree with TRBD2. The V gene end was trimmed by 4 bases and the J gene end by 3 bases; junction bases not matched to a gene: 25. The germline gives CDR1 LGHNA, CDR2 YNFKEQ. The CDR3 covers 21 residues.

The chain recombines TRBV5-1 with TRBJ2-6; 7 bases are shared with TRBD2. This CDR3 region has 15 residues. The V segment lost 1 base and the J segment 2 bases; nucleotides outside the gene matches: 0. The germline gives CDR1 SGHRS, CDR2 YFSETQ. The CDR3 is CASSLRGAGANVLTF. The DNA for the CDR3 is TGCGCCAGCAGCTTGCGGGGGGCTGGGGCCAACGTCCTGACTTTC.

The chain links TRBV7-8 to TRBJ2-1, with D hard to call. Trimming took 5 bases from V and 5 from J, leaving 10 bases between them. Germline V gives CDR1 SGHVS, CDR2 FQNEAQ. The CDR3 is 13 amino acids. CDR3 sequence (DNA): TGTGCCAGCAGCACCCGACCGGACAATGAGCAGTTCTTC. Its translation: CASSTRPDNEQFF. Using reference TRBV7-8 and TRBJ2-1 for the parts outside the CDR3, the full variable domain is GAGVSQSPRYKVAKRGQDVALRCDPISGHVSLFWYQQALGQGPEFLTYFQNEAQLDKSGLPSDRFFAERPEGSVSTLKIQRTQQEDSAVYLCASSTRPDNEQFFGPGTRLTVL.

This chain links TRBV18 with TRBJ1-4, with D hard to call. Germline V gene lookup returns CDR1 KGHSH and CDR2 LQKENI. V gave up 2 bases and J gave up 4 bases, with 8 bases separating them. This CDR3 has 14 residues. The CDR3: CASSPSTDNEKLFF. CDR3 nucleotide sequence: TGTGCCAGCTCACCAAGCACAGATAATGAAAAACTGTTTTTT.

This clone was counted a few times. The gene calls are TRBV9 and TRBJ2-1, with 8 bases aligning to TRBD1. The V and J ends lost 4 bases and 3 bases, in that order; junction bases with no gene match: 6. CDR3 length: 15 amino acids. Germline CDR1 is SGDLS and CDR2 is YYNGEE. The chain's CDR3 is CASSWTGTGYNEQFF. The CDR3 nucleotides read TGTGCCAGCAGCTGGACAGGGACGGGCTACAATGAGCAGTTCTTC.

This chain joins TRBV27 and TRBJ2-5; D is ambiguous. The CDR3 is 10 amino acids. Germline V gives CDR1 MNHEY, CDR2 SMNVEV (reference sequence). V shed 6 bases and J shed 3 bases, with 2 bases lying between them. CDR3 in amino acids: CASRKETQYF. The CDR3 coding sequence is TGTGCCAGCAGAAAAGAGACCCAGTACTTC.

This clone showed up just once. The chain recombines TRBV6-1 with TRBJ1-4; unclear D gene. This CDR3 contains 14 residues. Germline V gene lookup returns CDR1 MNHNS and CDR2 SASEGT. The ends were cut back, 1 base at V and 5 bases at J, with 8 bases in the middle. CDR3 bases: TGTGCCAGCAGTGAAGGAGCAGAAAATGAAAAACTGTTTTTT. Amino acid sequence: CASSEGAENEKLFF.

The V gene is TRBV5-1, the J gene TRBJ1-6, with 11 bases matching TRBD1. V gave up 4 bases and J gave up 12 bases; unmatched junction bases: 6. This CDR3 has 14 amino acids. Per germline, CDR1 SGHRS and CDR2 YFSETQ. CDR3 sequence: CASSNGTGGRPLHF. The CDR3 nucleotides are TGCGCCAGCAGCAACGGGACAGGGGGTAGACCCCTCCACTTT.

The J gene is TRBJ1-2, the V gene TRBV6-5; the match to TRBD1 covers 7 bases. The junction had 10 bases not matched to a gene; V was cut back by 5 bases and J by 7 bases. Germline CDR1 is MNHEY and CDR2 is SVGAGI. The CDR3 is 14 amino acids. The CDR3 protein is CASSPKGTAAGYTF. CDR3 bases: TGTGCCAGCAGTCCTAAAGGGACAGCAGCTGGCTACACCTTC.

The chain uses TRBV5-1 and TRBJ1-2, with D possibly being TRBD1 (5 bases). The V gene's germline CDR1 is SGHRS and CDR2 YFSETQ. This CDR3 has 16 residues. The V and J ends lost 0 bases and 1 base respectively, with 13 bases between them. DNA of the CDR3: TGCGCCAGCAGCTTGGCCGCGGAGGGGAATAACTATGGCTACACCTTC. Its translation: CASSLAAEGNNYGYTF.

This CDR3 reads CASSPSGSVETQYF. As DNA, the CDR3 is TGCGCCAGCAGCCCCTCGGGATCTGTGGAGACCCAGTACTTC. This chain links TRBV5-1 with TRBJ2-5, with D possibly being TRBD2 (5 bases). The CDR3 runs 14 residues. Germline V CDR1 and CDR2: SGHRS, YFSETQ. Trimming removed 4 bases at V and 5 bases at J, with 15 bases between.

The chain recombines TRBV2 with TRBJ1-4; D is possibly TRBD1 (6 bases). In germline, CDR1 is SNHLY, CDR2 FYNNEI. The CDR3 spans 12 residues. V was cut by 2 bases and J by 16 bases, with 14 bases left in between. The CDR3 loop reads CASSERGQTGFF. DNA of the CDR3: TGTGCCAGCAGTGAACGTGGACAGACCGGGTTTTTT.

This chain connects TRBV28 to TRBJ2-3, with TRBD1 matching 9 bases. Trimming at V came to 3 bases and at J to 1 base, leaving 5 bases not matched to a gene. From germline, CDR1 is MDHEN and CDR2 SYDVKM. There are 16 residues in the CDR3. The CDR3 loop reads CASSFTGGEGTDTQYF. The CDR3 DNA reads TGTGCCAGCAGTTTCACAGGGGGCGAGGGCACAGATACGCAGTATTTT. The full variable domain, rest sourced from reference TRBV28 and TRBJ2-3, is DVKVTQSSRYLVKRTGEKVFLECVQDMDHENMFWYRQDPGLGLRLIYFSYDVKMKEKGDIPEGYSVSREKKERFSLILESASTNQTSMYLCASSFTGGEGTDTQYFGPGTRLTVL.

The rearrangement uses TRBV28 and TRBJ1-4; maybe TRBD1 (5 bases). CDR1 and CDR2 from the germline V gene are MDHEN and SYDVKM. Trimming stripped 11 bases from V and 3 bases from J, with 13 bases between. This CDR3 region has 13 residues. The CDR3 DNA sequence: TGTGCCGCCGATGGGGGGTCTAATGAAAAACTGTTTTTT. This gives the protein CAADGGSNEKLFF.

The chain couples TRBV10-3 to TRBJ2-2; D gene uncertain. Germline CDR1 and CDR2: ENHRY and SYGVKD. V shed 3 bases and J shed 4 bases, with 12 bases lying between them. The CDR3 loop spans 15 amino acids. Written as DNA, the CDR3 is TGTGCCATCAGTGATCCCGGCAGGAGCACCGGGGAGCTGTTTTTT. Translated, it gives CAISDPGRSTGELFF.

This chain connects TRBV29-1 to TRBJ1-1, with D perhaps TRBD1 (6 bases). In germline, CDR1 is SQVTM, CDR2 ANQGSEA. The CDR3 extends over 14 amino acids. V dropped 6 bases and J dropped 1 base, with 15 bases sitting between them. CDR3 amino acids: CSVGGGRGNTEAFF. CDR3 nucleotide sequence: TGCAGCGTCGGGGGGGGCAGGGGGAACACTGAAGCTTTCTTT.

This clone is labeled medium-sized. This chain links TRBV6-5 with TRBJ2-7, with D perhaps matching TRBD2 (5 bases). The V gene lost 2 bases and the J gene lost 2 bases, with 13 bases spanning the gap. The CDR3 has 15 residues. CDR1 and CDR2 (germline): MNHEY, SVGAGI. The CDR3 reads CASSYNRDPTYEQYF. The CDR3 coding sequence is TGTGCCAGCAGTTACAATCGGGATCCCACCTACGAGCAGTACTTC.

This chain links TRBV18 with TRBJ1-4, with unresolved D. The V end lost 3 bases, the J end lost 5 bases, and 7 bases lay between the germline ends. The V gene's germline CDR1 is KGHSH and CDR2 LQKENI. The CDR3 is 13 amino acids. CDR3: CASSPGWNEKLFF. As DNA, the CDR3 is TGTGCCAGCTCACCTGGGTGGAATGAAAAACTGTTTTTT. The variable domain in full, with the rest retrieved from reference TRBV18 and TRBJ1-4, is NAGVMQNPRHLVRRRGQEARLRCSPMKGHSHVYWYRQLPEEGLKFMVYLQKENIIDESGMPKERFSAEFPKEGPSILRIQQVVRGDSAAYFCASSPGWNEKLFFGSGTQLSVL.

The chain has TRBV18 and TRBJ2-1, with D perhaps matching TRBD2 (6 bases). The V end lost 3 bases, the J end lost 9 bases, and 9 bases lay between the germline ends. CDR3 length equals 12 residues. The germline gives CDR1 KGHSH, CDR2 LQKENI. This CDR3 reads CASSPRDSEQFF. As DNA, the CDR3 is TGTGCCAGCTCACCGCGGGACTCTGAGCAGTTCTTC.

The chain has TRBV20-1 and TRBJ2-7, with 7 nucleotides matching TRBD2. The CDR3 length is 11 residues. Germline assignment: CDR1 DFQATT and CDR2 SNEGSKA (reference sequence). The V and J ends lost 5 bases and 3 bases, in that order; junction bases with no gene match: 1. CDR3 loop: CSAGRDYEQYF. In DNA, the CDR3 is TGCAGTGCTGGGAGGGACTACGAGCAGTACTTC.

The chain recombines TRBV28 with TRBJ2-7; TRBD2 agrees at 7 bases. Germline CDR1 is MDHEN and CDR2 is SYDVKM. V was pared by 4 bases and J by 1 base, with 10 bases of the junction left unmatched. This CDR3 is 16 amino acids long. The CDR3: CASSSPGGALSYEQYF. CDR3 in DNA: TGTGCCAGCAGTTCGCCGGGGGGAGCACTTTCCTACGAGCAGTACTTC.